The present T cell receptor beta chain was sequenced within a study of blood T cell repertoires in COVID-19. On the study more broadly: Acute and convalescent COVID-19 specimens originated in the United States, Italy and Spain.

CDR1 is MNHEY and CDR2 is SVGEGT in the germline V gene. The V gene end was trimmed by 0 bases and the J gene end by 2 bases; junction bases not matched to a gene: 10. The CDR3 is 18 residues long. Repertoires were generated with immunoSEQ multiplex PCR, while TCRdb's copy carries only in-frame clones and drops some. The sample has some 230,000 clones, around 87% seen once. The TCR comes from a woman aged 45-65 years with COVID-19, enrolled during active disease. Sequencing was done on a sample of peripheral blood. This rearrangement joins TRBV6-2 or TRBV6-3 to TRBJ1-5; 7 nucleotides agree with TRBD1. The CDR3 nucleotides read TGTGCCAGCAGTTACTCCATTTACAGGGGTCAGGGCAATCAGCCCCAGCATTTT. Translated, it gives CASSYSIYRGQGNQPQHF.